These T cell receptor beta chains were read from a single sample in a study of T cell clusters in autoimmune cytopenias. From its re-call of the multiplex PCR reads, TCRdb lists each CDR3 protein once, without DNA. The listing contains 8,300 or so distinct CDR3 sequences. Sample: peripheral blood. The receptors were sampled from a human donor with an autoimmune cytopenia or autoimmune hepatitis (not recorded which). CDR3s include the opening cysteine and the closing phenylalanine or tryptophan. The order of the fields is V gene, clone size, J gene, CDR3 protein. Clone size is stated in some rows and not others, as once, few, many or a class when expanded.

TRBV7-9,medium-sized,TRBJ2-7,CASLLQGEYEQYF
TRBV30,medium-sized,TRBJ1-6,CAWSGGGISPLHF
TRBV28,medium-sized,TRBJ2-7,CASSLYDYEQYF
TRBV10-3,medium-sized,TRBJ1-4,CAISGGGREEKLFF
TRBV12-3/TRBV12-4,-,TRBJ2-1,CASSPLAGGPIEQFF
TRBV6-2/TRBV6-3,-,TRBJ2-1,CASSYRTGLYNEQFF
TRBV19,medium-sized,TRBJ2-1,CASSAQDRGVHEQFF
TRBV30,medium-sized,TRBJ1-2,CAWSTGQGASGYTF
TRBV2,-,TRBJ1-2,CASSPDRGYGYTF
TRBV10-3,-,TRBJ2-3,CAISLRATDSTDTQYF
TRBV6-5,-,TRBJ2-7,CASLGLAIYEQYF
TRBV19,-,TRBJ2-7,CASSPGQIAYNEQFF